The 10 T cell receptor beta chains in this list originate from one sample, sequenced in a study of CD8+CD57+ T cells in acquired aplastic anemia. Only patients with CD8+CD57+ cell expansion on flow cytometry were chosen for sequencing. Genomic DNA, the template, was used for profiling of the TCR beta VDJ and CDR3. TCRdb processed the reads anew with MiXCR; each CDR3 protein has one entry. Of 210,000 or so distinct CDR3 sequences in the sample, about half were seen once. Specimen: sorted CD4+, CD8+, or CD8+CD57+ T cells (not recorded which) from PBMCs. The receptors were sampled from a human donor with aplastic anemia.

This clonotype was found many times. The chain has TRBV15 and TRBJ1-2; D is undetermined. The CDR3 is 17 residues long. V dropped 0 bases and J dropped 8 bases, with 22 bases sitting between them. CDR1 LNHNV and CDR2 YYDKDF come from the germline V gene (reference sequence). The DNA for the CDR3 is TGTGCCACCAGCAGAGAATCTGTCCTGAGGTATTCGGACGGCTACACCTTC. This encodes CATSRESVLRYSDGYTF.

This clonotype was seen at least ten times. V usage is TRBV19 and J usage is TRBJ2-6; a weak D match, TRBD1 (5 bases). V shed 1 base and J shed 0 bases, with 13 bases lying between them. The CDR3 has 18 amino acids. Germline values: CDR1 LNHDA, CDR2 SQIVND (reference sequence). The CDR3 sequence is CASSIASLQGSGANVLTF. In DNA form, the CDR3 reads TGTGCCAGTAGTATAGCCTCGCTCCAGGGCTCTGGGGCCAACGTCCTGACTTTC.

On this clonotype: The conserved closing phenylalanine or tryptophan is absent in this CDR3, likely reflecting a read error. No DNA is shown, since the ends of the CDR3 on it are uncertain; the CDR3 is the one TCRdb lists. The J gene is TRBJ1-2, the V gene TRBV30; the DNA was not used to check the table's D call, TRBD1. Germline V CDR1 and CDR2: GTSNPN, SVGIG (reference sequence). From its first to its last residue, the CDR3 has 12 amino acids. The CDR3 reads CAWSFIRTGLAL.

This clonotype appeared a few times. V and J are TRBV6-5 and TRBJ2-5; D is unclear. From germline, CDR1 is MNHEY and CDR2 SVGAGI. Trimming took off 4 bases at V and 7 bases at J, with 4 bases between the two ends. The CDR3 is made up of 10 amino acids. The CDR3 sequence: CASSFATQYF. In nucleotides, the CDR3 is TGTGCCAGCAGTTTCGCGACCCAGTACTTC.

In regard to this clonotype: A much larger clone lies a single base off, so this may be a read error. CDR3 residues: CASSNHAMVSKYGYTF. CDR3 DNA: TGTGCCAGCAGTAACCACGCGATGGTGTCTAAATATGGCTACACCTTC. The chain couples TRBV12-3 or TRBV12-4 to TRBJ1-2, with D unresolved. The CDR3 totals 16 residues.

The rearrangement links TRBV7-7 to TRBJ2-3, with 11 bases fitting TRBD1. The germline gives CDR1 SSHAT, CDR2 FNYEAQ (reference sequence). The V and J ends lost 5 bases and 0 bases, in that order; junction bases with no gene match: 10. This CDR3 region has 18 residues. The CDR3 sequence is CASSRTGTGGGSTDTQYF. The CDR3 DNA sequence: TGTGCCAGCAGCCGCACCGGGACAGGGGGGGGGAGCACAGATACGCAGTATTTT.

The chain employs TRBV24-1 and TRBJ2-1; TRBD1 agrees at 12 bases. CDR1 and CDR2 (germline): KGHDR, SFDVKD. The length of the CDR3 is 14 residues. V trimming: 7 bases; J trimming: 5 bases; junction bases outside the gene matches: 2. CDR3 region: CATSRDRGHNEQFF. Written as DNA, the CDR3 is TGTGCCACCAGCCGGGACAGGGGGCACAATGAGCAGTTCTTC.

Comments on this clonotype: Being one base from a much bigger clone, this may be a read error. The chain combines TRBV6-6 with TRBJ1-2; D gene uncertain. Germline V gives CDR1 MNHNY, CDR2 SVGAGI (reference sequence). The CDR3 totals 14 residues. V was shortened by 11 bases and J by 4 bases, with 20 bases between the two germline ends. In nucleotides, the CDR3 is TGTGCCGGCCGCCCGGCCCTCCTCCCCTATGGCTACACCTTC. This gives the protein CAGRPALLPYGYTF.

This clonotype was recorded at least ten times. The gene calls are TRBV7-2 and TRBJ1-3; perhaps TRBD1 as D (6 bases). This CDR3 has 14 residues. CDR1 SGHTA and CDR2 FQGNSA come from the germline V gene. Trimming took off 5 bases at V and 2 bases at J, with 10 bases between the two ends. In nucleotides, the CDR3 is TGTGCCAGCAGCACAGGACAGCCTGGAAACACCATATATTTT. Translating it yields CASSTGQPGNTIYF.

Points on this clonotype: A much larger clone differs from this one at a single base, so this may be a read error. The rearrangement links TRBV9 to TRBJ2-1, with D perhaps TRBD1 or TRBD2 (5 bases each). The CDR3 loop spans 21 amino acids. The germline V gene encodes CDR1 SGDLS and CDR2 YYNGEE. In DNA form, the CDR3 reads TGTGCCAGCAGCGTAGGGCCCAGGGACCGAAAACAATCTAATCACTACAATGAGCAGCTCTTC. The encoded protein is CASSVGPRDRKQSNHYNEQLF.